This record concerns one TCR beta chain sequence. Its antigen is unknown. It was 5'RACE with constant-segment primers that produced the TCR alpha and TCR beta cDNA libraries, which carried sample barcodes and UMIs. A single record per CDR3 protein comes from TCRdb applying MiXCR to the 5' RACE reads. In the table there are fewer than 350,000 distinct CDR3 sequences, approximately 16% of which are singletons. Trimming pared 7 bases from V and 3 bases from J, leaving 9 bases between. In germline, CDR1 is SGHRS, CDR2 YFSETQ. The CDR3 is 12 residues long. This record belongs to a study of T-cell memory formation after mild COVID-19. Study-level information: For the most part, TCR clusters were specific to one donor.

Study results and limitations: Several responding clones turned up in pre-infection memory, indicating that cross-reactive memory may have taken part.

The sequenced material came from PBMCs or a T cell subset sorted from them (not recorded which). This clonotype was sampled from a man between 18 and 29 years old who had mild COVID-19 (a few samples of this study predate the infection). Cell type and time point are not known. V and J are TRBV5-1 and TRBJ2-3; D is possibly TRBD2 (6 bases). The CDR3 nucleotides are TGCGCCAGCCACGCGGGAACAGATACGCAGTATTTT. Translated: CASHAGTDTQYF.